Sequencing of this T cell receptor beta chain was carried out in a study of blood T cell repertoires in COVID-19. For the study at large: PBMCs, B-cell-depleted T cells, or T cells provided the cDNA or gDNA that made up the material.

CDR1 and CDR2 (germline): SGHAT, FQNNGV. The ends were cut back, 4 bases at V and 9 bases at J, with 19 bases in the middle. This CDR3 is 15 amino acids long. Profiled with immunoSEQ multiplex PCR; TCRdb holds only in-frame clones, not every one. This sample yields about 140,000 clones, of which approximately 90% are seen a single time; approximately 3% belongs to the top ten. The receptor's source is a woman aged 60-70 years with active COVID-19. This chain uses TRBV11-2 with TRBJ1-5, with D perhaps matching TRBD1 (5 bases). The sample was peripheral blood. The CDR3 coding sequence is TGTGCCAGCAGCTCCGTGGGGCGGCCGCCTCGGCCCCAGCATTTT. As protein: CASSSVGRPPRPQHF.